A single sample gave rise to the 13 T cell receptor beta chains below, sequenced in a study of T cell changes during pregnancy in multiple sclerosis. The method was immunoSEQ multiplex PCR; TCRdb's version includes in-frame clones alone and lacks a portion of them. The sample lists about 98,000 clones; 90% to 95% were seen once. The sequenced sample was peripheral blood, obtained after pregnancy. These receptors were collected from a female donor in good health, enrolled as a control in a pregnancy study.

The rearrangement joins TRBV5-1 to TRBJ1-6; D unclear. Trimming removed 7 bases from V and 8 bases from J, with 22 bases in between. Germline assignment: CDR1 SGHRS and CDR2 YFSETQ. The CDR3 covers 16 residues. The CDR3 nucleotides are TGCGCCAGCGCGTCACAAGGAGTGGCCGTATATTCACCCCTCCACTTT. Its protein is CASASQGVAVYSPLHF. The full variable domain, in which reference TRBV5-1 and TRBJ1-6 provide the parts outside the CDR3, is KAGVTQTPRYLIKTRGQQVTLSCSPISGHRSVSWYQQTPGQGLQFLFEYFSETQRNKGNFPGRFSGRQFSNSRSEMNVSTLELGDSALYLCASASQGVAVYSPLHFGNGTRLTVT.

CDR3 bases: TGCGCCAGCAGCTCCCACATGGAGGCCACAGATACGCAGTATTTT. Its protein is CASSSHMEATDTQYF. The chain couples TRBV5-1 to TRBJ2-3, with a possible D match to TRBD2 (5 bases). Trimming removed 3 bases from V and 2 bases from J, with 13 bases in between. The CDR3 extends over 15 amino acids. Looked up from germline, CDR1 is SGHRS and CDR2 is YFSETQ.

The chain joins TRBV5-1 to TRBJ2-7; D gene unclear. The V and J ends lost 2 bases and 2 bases respectively, with 5 bases between them. The CDR3 sequence is 12 residues long. Germline V gene sequence: CDR1 SGHRS, CDR2 YFSETQ. CDR3 DNA: TGCGCCAGCAGCTTTCTACCCTACGAGCAGTACTTC. Protein: CASSFLPYEQYF.

The chain carries TRBV25-1 and TRBJ2-2; TRBD2 agrees at 14 bases. The ends lost 7 bases at V and 9 bases at J; junction bases unmatched: 4. Germline assignment: CDR1 MGHDK and CDR2 SYGVNS. The CDR3 has 14 residues. In DNA form, the CDR3 reads TGTGCCAGCACGACTAGCGGGGGGGCCTGGGAGCTGTTTTTT. As protein: CASTTSGGAWELFF.

The V call is TRBV7-6, the J call TRBJ2-5; 12 bases are a match to TRBD2. This CDR3 is 15 amino acids long. Germline CDR1 and CDR2: SGHVS and FNYEAQ. With 5 bases clipped from V and 4 bases from J, the junction kept 5 bases outside the gene matches. The CDR3 DNA is TGTGCCAGCAGCAGCGGACTAGCGGGGATAGAGACCCAGTACTTC. Encoded protein: CASSSGLAGIETQYF.

The chain is built from TRBV2 and TRBJ1-2; D is ambiguous. The CDR3 is 13 residues long. Trimming took 7 bases from V and 5 from J, leaving 14 bases between them. Germline CDR1 is SNHLY and CDR2 is FYNNEI. This chain's CDR3 is CASTQGGEYGYTF. CDR3 nucleotide sequence: TGTGCCAGCACCCAAGGTGGAGAGTATGGCTACACCTTC.

This clone appeared a few times. The rearrangement uses TRBV9 and TRBJ1-1; TRBD1 agrees at 8 bases. CDR3 length: 15 amino acids. J was trimmed by 4 bases and V by 2 bases; bases with no gene match: 7. Germline values: CDR1 SGDLS, CDR2 YYNGEE. CDR3 in DNA: TGTGCCAGCAGCGTCCGTGGACAGGGTCGCACTGAAGCTTTCTTT. This encodes CASSVRGQGRTEAFF.

The chain carries TRBV27 and TRBJ2-2; 11 bases match TRBD1. Germline loops: CDR1 MNHEY, CDR2 SMNVEV (reference sequence). The CDR3 runs 19 residues. The junction had 15 bases not matched to a gene; V was cut back by 4 bases and J by 5 bases. CDR3 nucleotides: TGTGCCAGCAGTTCTATGGGGGGACAGGGGGGTCTTCTTACCGGGGAGCTGTTTTTT. Protein product: CASSSMGGQGGLLTGELFF.

The chain employs TRBV9 and TRBJ2-7, with TRBD1 identical over 12 bases. Germline V gives CDR1 SGDLS, CDR2 YYNGEE. Trimming at V came to 4 bases and at J to 11 bases, leaving 13 bases not matched to a gene. This CDR3 has 15 residues. The CDR3 sequence is CASSRGDRDRGHEYF. The CDR3 coding sequence is TGTGCCAGCAGCCGGGGGGACCGGGACAGGGGGCATGAGTACTTC.

The chain has TRBV9 and TRBJ2-3; 11 bases are shared with TRBD1. Trimming removed 0 bases from V and 10 bases from J; junction bases left unmatched: 7. Germline assignment: CDR1 SGDLS and CDR2 YYNGEE. The CDR3 sequence is 15 residues long. In nucleotides, the CDR3 is TGTGCCAGCAGCGTAGGAGGGACAGGGGGAATTGCGCAGTATTTT. Encoded protein: CASSVGGTGGIAQYF.

The chain links TRBV11-2 to TRBJ2-7; 10 bases line up with TRBD2. Germline lookup yields CDR1 SGHAT and CDR2 FQNNGV. The CDR3 is 14 amino acids. J gave up 2 bases and V 6 bases, and 4 bases lay outside the gene matches. The CDR3 DNA follows: TGTGCCAGCAGACGACTAGCGGGTCCCTACGAGCAGTACTTC. This translates into CASRRLAGPYEQYF.

This clone was seen only a few times. One end of the junction is discordant with germline, which a read error may explain. This sequence joins TRBV2 and TRBJ1-1; D might be TRBD1 (5 bases). CDR3 length: 13 amino acids. Germline V lookup: CDR1 SNHLY, CDR2 FYNNEI. The CDR3 region is CASSPGRTTGAFF. The CDR3 DNA sequence: TGTGCCAGCAGTCCGGGTCGGACAACTGGAGCTTTCTTT.

A note on this clone: At one end, the junction sequence differs from germline, possibly due to a read error. This chain uses TRBV7-7 with TRBJ2-3; 11 nucleotides match TRBD2. Germline CDR1 and CDR2: SSHAT and FNYEAQ (reference sequence). This CDR3 contains 14 residues. CDR3 DNA sequence: TGTGCTAGCAGCTTAGCGGGGGGGACAGATACGCAGTATTTT. Protein: CASSLAGGTDTQYF. The full variable domain, rest sourced from reference TRBV7-7 and TRBJ2-3, is GAGVSQSPRYKVTKRGQDVTLRCDPISSHATLYWYQQALGQGPEFLTYFNYEAQPDKSGLPSDRFSAERPEGSISTLTIQRTEQRDSAMYRCASSLAGGTDTQYFGPGTRLTVL.